The entry below gives a single T cell receptor beta chain sequence along with its context. The antigen remains unidentified. This sample was taken from a study of vaccination and CD4 T cells after COVID-19. With the Oncomine TCR Beta short-read assay, DNA from cultured CD4+ T cells was sequenced. One entry per CDR3 protein, called by TCRdb with MiXCR from the PCR reads. The sample carries 4,000 to 4,500 distinct CDR3 sequences, less than 20% recorded once. Treatment indicated: roughly ten-day PBMC culture with coronavirus spike peptide pools or control peptides (ViraFEST assay). This clonotype originated in a human donor who had recovered from COVID-19. The specimen sequenced was CD4+ T cells from blood, cultured in vitro.

CDR3 sequence: CASSSSGGRYGYTF. CDR3 nucleotide sequence: TGTGCCAGCAGTTCGTCGGGCGGGAGGTATGGCTACACCTTC. The rearrangement joins TRBV27 to TRBJ1-2; D not resolved. Trimming stripped 4 bases from V and 5 bases from J, with 14 bases between. Per germline, CDR1 MNHEY and CDR2 SMNVEV (reference sequence). There are 14 residues in the CDR3.